A selection of T cell receptor beta chains follows, all from one sample in a study of T cell responses to AZD1222 COVID-19 vaccine. Measured with immunoSEQ multiplex PCR; TCRdb has only the in-frame clones, and not every one. Of 160,000 or so clones listed, 90% are singletons. This sample comprised peripheral blood, obtained on day 0 of AZD1222 vaccination. Receptors originate from an adult in good health. Both conserved end residues are part of each CDR3. A D gene is named only where the DNA matches it firmly. Rows give clone size only sometimes, using once, few, many, or a class for an expanded clone.

D	J	size	V	CDR3	DNA
-	TRBJ1-4	once	TRBV4-3	CASSQVRQNEKLFF	TGCGCCAGCAGCCAAGTCAGGCAGAATGAAAAACTGTTTTTT
-	TRBJ2-3	once	TRBV29-1	CSVPYPRPDTQYF	TGCAGCGTTCCCTACCCGCGACCAGATACGCAGTATTTT
-	TRBJ1-1	-	TRBV28	CASSLVGGTEAFF	TGTGCCAGCAGTTTGGTGGGGGGGACTGAAGCTTTCTTT
TRBD1	TRBJ1-4	once	TRBV19	CASSRGQGSPTNEKLFF	TGTGCCAGTAGTAGGGGACAGGGAAGTCCAACTAATGAAAAACTGTTTTTT
TRBD2	TRBJ2-2	-	TRBV29-1	CSVSGRENTGELFF	TGCAGCGTTAGCGGGAGGGAGAACACCGGGGAGCTGTTTTTT
-	TRBJ1-1	-	TRBV4-3	CASSQSPTANTEAFF	TGCGCCAGCAGCCAAAGTCCCACAGCGAACACTGAAGCTTTCTTT
-	TRBJ2-7	-	TRBV11-2	CASSFGPNPRDPYEQYF	TGTGCCAGCAGCTTCGGTCCGAATCCCAGGGATCCCTACGAGCAGTACTTC
TRBD1	TRBJ1-2	-	TRBV30	CAWSVGRGLDGYTF	TGTGCCTGGAGTGTCGGCAGGGGGCTGGATGGCTACACCTTC
TRBD2	TRBJ2-1	-	TRBV19	CASNSGRSSYNEQFF	TGTGCCAGTAACAGCGGGAGAAGCTCCTACAATGAGCAGTTCTTC
-	TRBJ1-4	-	TRBV5-6	CASSVGWIEKLFF	TGTGCCAGCAGCGTAGGGTGGATTGAAAAACTGTTTTTT
-	TRBJ2-1	-	TRBV7-3	CASSLMWGAYNEQFF	TGTGCCAGCAGCTTAATGTGGGGGGCCTACAATGAGCAGTTCTTC
-	TRBJ2-7	-	TRBV6-1	CASSEREVGPYEQYF	TGTGCCAGCAGTGAAAGGGAAGTGGGGCCTTACGAGCAGTACTTC
TRBD2	TRBJ2-1	-	TRBV7-9	CASSLGGTSGSRQFF	TGTGCCAGCAGCTTAGGGGGGACTAGCGGGAGTAGGCAGTTCTTC
-	TRBJ2-2	-	TRBV4-3	CASSQDVLMSNTGELFF	TGCGCCAGCAGCCAAGATGTCCTAATGTCGAACACCGGGGAGCTGTTTTTT
-	TRBJ1-6	-	TRBV2	CASSDLSWTGNNSPLHF	TGTGCCAGCAGTGACCTAAGCTGGACGGGAAATAATTCACCCCTCCACTTT
TRBD1	TRBJ1-4	-	TRBV28	CASSAGQGGSTNEKLFF	TGTGCCAGCAGTGCGGGACAGGGGGGTTCAACTAATGAAAAACTGTTTTTT
TRBD1	TRBJ1-6	-	TRBV2	CASTEETGGWNSPLHF	TGTGCCAGTACCGAGGAGACAGGGGGCTGGAATTCACCCCTCCACTTT
TRBD1	TRBJ2-7	-	TRBV4-1	CASSRTGTGSYEQYF	TGCGCCAGCAGCCGAACCGGGACAGGGTCCTACGAGCAGTACTTC
-	TRBJ1-1	-	TRBV6-4	CASSTGPNTEAFF	TGTGCCAGCAGCACGGGACCAAACACTGAAGCTTTCTTT
TRBD1	TRBJ2-6	-	TRBV6-2/TRBV6-3	CASSYSPEGARGSGANVLTF	TGTGCCAGCAGTTACTCCCCAGAGGGGGCAAGGGGTTCTGGGGCCAACGTCCTGACTTTC
-	TRBJ2-3	-	TRBV10-3	CAIGQGLGDTQYF	TGTGCCATCGGCCAGGGGCTAGGGGATACGCAGTATTTT
TRBD2	TRBJ2-1	-	TRBV27	CASSSSGGPGSEQFF	TGTGCCAGCAGTTCTAGCGGGGGGCCCGGCAGTGAGCAGTTCTTC
-	TRBJ2-1	-	TRBV7-2	CASSLVESYNEQFF	TGTGCCAGCAGCTTAGTCGAATCCTACAATGAGCAGTTCTTC
TRBD1	TRBJ1-2	-	TRBV28	CASVGQGNYGYTF	TGTGCCAGCGTAGGACAGGGAAACTATGGCTACACCTTC
TRBD1	TRBJ1-2	-	TRBV5-1	CASSLAPLLDRDYGYTF	TGCGCCAGCAGCTTGGCACCGCTCCTCGACAGGGACTATGGCTACACCTTC
TRBD2	TRBJ2-3	few	TRBV6-4	CASSEQGTSGTDTQYF	TGTGCCAGCAGTGAACAAGGGACTAGCGGCACAGATACGCAGTATTTT
TRBD2	TRBJ2-2	-	TRBV19	CASSIASGRITGELFF	TGTGCCAGTAGTATAGCCAGCGGGAGAATCACCGGGGAGCTGTTTTTT
-	TRBJ1-5	-	TRBV28	CASSSGQGRGQPQHF	TGTGCCAGCAGTTCGGGGCAGGGGAGAGGTCAGCCCCAGCATTTT
-	TRBJ1-2	-	TRBV7-2	CASSQNQGGYGYTF	TGTGCCAGCAGCCAAAATCAGGGTGGTTATGGCTACACCTTC
-	TRBJ2-1	once	TRBV28	CASSLPAVYNEQFF	TGTGCCAGCAGTCTCCCAGCGGTGTACAATGAGCAGTTCTTC
-	TRBJ2-3	-	TRBV30	CAWSVGGGYLTDTQYF	TGTGCCTGGAGTGTAGGAGGAGGCTACCTCACAGATACGCAGTATTTT
-	TRBJ1-1	-	TRBV10-3	CAISEWYRRQMNTEAFF	TGTGCCATCAGTGAATGGTACAGGAGACAGATGAACACTGAAGCTTTCTTT
TRBD2	TRBJ2-1	-	TRBV11-2	CASSYQTSGRGNEQFF	TGTGCCAGCAGCTACCAGACTAGCGGGAGGGGCAATGAGCAGTTCTTC
-	TRBJ2-7	once	TRBV9	CASSVGYGSNYEQYF	TGTGCCAGCAGCGTAGGCTACGGTAGCAACTACGAGCAGTACTTC
-	TRBJ1-1	-	TRBV19	CASSSSGPTEAFF	TGTGCCAGTAGTAGCTCAGGGCCCACTGAAGCTTTCTTT
TRBD2	TRBJ2-1	-	TRBV7-3	CASSQAGGAYNEQFF	TGTGCCAGCAGCCAAGCGGGAGGGGCATACAATGAGCAGTTCTTC
-	TRBJ2-2	-	TRBV7-9	CASSLYRGPTGELFF	TGTGCCAGCAGCTTATACCGGGGGCCCACCGGGGAGCTGTTTTTT
-	TRBJ1-5	-	TRBV12-3/TRBV12-4	CASSPFGNQPQHF	TGTGCCAGCAGTCCATTTGGGAATCAGCCCCAGCATTTT
TRBD1	TRBJ1-1	-	TRBV19	CASSWGQGNTEAFF	TGTGCCAGTAGTTGGGGACAGGGAAACACTGAAGCTTTCTTT
TRBD1	TRBJ1-3	-	TRBV29-1	CSVRGTVGNTIYF	TGCAGCGTCCGAGGGACAGTTGGAAACACCATATATTTT
-	TRBJ1-2	-	TRBV27	CASSLSLPDRSFYGYTF	TGTGCCAGCAGTTTATCCCTTCCGGACAGAAGCTTCTATGGCTACACCTTC
TRBD1	TRBJ1-2	-	TRBV14	CASSQARGNRGINYGYTF	TGTGCCAGCAGCCAAGCCCGAGGGAACAGGGGGATTAACTATGGCTACACCTTC
TRBD1	TRBJ2-5	-	TRBV7-3	CASSRQGGLGETQYF	TGTGCCAGCAGCCGACAGGGCGGCCTAGGAGAGACCCAGTACTTC
-	TRBJ2-1	-	TRBV11-3	CASSPGWTHSSYNEQFF	TGTGCCAGCAGCCCCGGCTGGACTCATAGCTCCTACAATGAGCAGTTCTTC
-	TRBJ1-1	-	TRBV7-9	CASTGKGNTEAFF	TGTGCCAGCACCGGAAAGGGTAACACTGAAGCTTTCTTT
-	TRBJ2-7	-	TRBV28	CASSLFPDYEQYF	TGTGCCAGCAGTTTATTTCCAGACTACGAGCAGTACTTC
TRBD2	TRBJ2-5	-	TRBV28	CASSWGLAGVRETQYF	TGTGCCAGCAGTTGGGGGCTAGCGGGAGTACGGGAGACCCAGTACTTC
-	TRBJ1-5	-	TRBV6-1	CASSEMGGGSNQPQHF	TGTGCCAGCAGTGAAATGGGGGGAGGGAGCAATCAGCCCCAGCATTTT
TRBD1	TRBJ2-7	-	TRBV6-2/TRBV6-3	CASSRTGTSYEQYF	TGTGCCAGCAGTCGGACAGGGACAAGCTACGAGCAGTACTTC
-	TRBJ2-1	-	TRBV9	CASSVRDDNYNEQFF	TGTGCCAGCAGCGTGCGGGATGATAACTACAATGAGCAGTTCTTC
-	TRBJ1-2	-	TRBV5-1	CASSSGSQPGYTF	TGCGCCAGCAGCTCAGGGTCCCAGCCCGGCTACACCTTC
-	TRBJ1-6	-	TRBV7-9	CASSGDYSPLHF	TGTGCCAGCAGTGGAGATTATTCACCCCTCCACTTT
TRBD1	TRBJ1-5	-	TRBV27	CASSGQGNQPQHF	TGTGCCAGCTCCGGACAGGGTAATCAGCCCCAGCATTTT
TRBD1	TRBJ1-2	once	TRBV7-9	CASSLGDSLYGYTF	TGTGCCAGCAGCTTAGGGGACAGTCTCTATGGCTACACCTTC
TRBD2	TRBJ2-1	-	TRBV7-9	CASSLGLAGGNEQFF	TGTGCCAGCAGCTTAGGACTAGCGGGAGGCAATGAGCAGTTCTTC
-	TRBJ2-1	-	TRBV12-3/TRBV12-4	CASSPRRVEQFF	TGTGCCAGCAGTCCCCGACGGGTAGAGCAGTTCTTC
-	TRBJ2-3	-	TRBV11-1	CASSRRGSSTDTQYF	TGTGCCAGCAGTCGGCGGGGTTCTAGCACAGATACGCAGTATTTT
TRBD2	TRBJ2-3	few	TRBV7-2	CASSFSGRGPDTQYF	TGTGCCAGCAGCTTTAGCGGGAGGGGTCCAGATACGCAGTATTTT
TRBD2	TRBJ2-1	-	TRBV3-1/TRBV3-2	CASSQDLLAGNEQFF	TGTGCCAGCAGCCAAGATTTACTAGCGGGCAATGAGCAGTTCTTC
-	TRBJ1-4	-	TRBV2	CASSPVLANEKLFF	TGTGCCAGCAGTCCTGTGTTGGCTAATGAAAAACTGTTTTTT